This TCR beta chain was captured by sequencing in a study of identical twins. Trimming removed 2 bases from V and 2 bases from J; junction bases left unmatched: 10. The CDR3 is 17 residues long. Germline values: CDR1 DFQATT, CDR2 SNEGSKA (reference sequence). Using its own MiXCR run on the 5' RACE reads, TCRdb lists one record per CDR3 protein. The sample lists a few hundred thousand distinct CDR3 sequences, 24% seen once, with just under 3% in the top ten. A few counts support this clonotype. Its antigen is not identified. General observations from the study: Twins shared out-of-frame alpha sequences with excess low generation probability.

Separately, the same data were catalogued under a study of T cells expressing NK-cell markers. As that study records: NKG2C+ dominant clonotype frequencies in about six donors were 1.0-7.0% of CD8+ T cells.

The receptor comes from a woman aged 18-35 years in good health. This sequence joins TRBV20-1 and TRBJ2-1; TRBD2 aligns across 9 bases. The sequencing sample was made of CD4+ T cells sorted from blood. For the CDR3, the DNA is TGCAGTGCTAGAATCGTGGCTAGCGGGGCCCCCTACAATGAGCAGTTCTTC. This encodes CSARIVASGAPYNEQFF.